A selection of T cell receptor beta chains follows, all from one sample in a study of human thymus T cells. Measured with immunoSEQ multiplex PCR; TCRdb has only the in-frame clones, and not every one. The sample shows around 120,000 clones, 90% to 95% of them seen only once. Sequenced input: thymus tissue. The receptors were sampled from a boy under two years old with a congenital heart defect but otherwise immunologically healthy. CDR3s include the opening cysteine and the closing phenylalanine or tryptophan. The order of the fields is clone size, V gene, J gene, D gene, CDR3 DNA, CDR3 protein. A D gene is named only where the DNA matches it firmly. Expanded clones are given a class, and other clones once, few, many or no size at all.

-	TRBV7-9	TRBJ1-2	TRBD1	TGTGCCAGCAGCCACCGGGACAGGACCTATGGCTACACCTTC	CASSHRDRTYGYTF
-	TRBV11-3	TRBJ2-5	TRBD2	TGTGCCAGCACGGGGCGGGGGCAAGAGACCCAGTACTTC	CASTGRGQETQYF
-	TRBV19	TRBJ1-6	TRBD1	TGTGCCAGTAGTCCCGGGACAGTCAATTCACCCCTCCACTTT	CASSPGTVNSPLHF
-	TRBV4-1	TRBJ2-3	TRBD2	TGCGCCAGCAGCCAAGTTGACTCATATGGACTAGTAGCAGATACGCAGTATTTT	CASSQVDSYGLVADTQYF
-	TRBV28	TRBJ2-2	-	TGTGCCAGCAGTTTCGTCCAATCGAACACCGGGGAGCTGTTTTTT	CASSFVQSNTGELFF
-	TRBV6-5	TRBJ1-3	-	TGTGCCAGCAGACAGGACAATGGTCCCGGAAACACCATATATTTT	CASRQDNGPGNTIYF
-	TRBV7-2	TRBJ2-1	TRBD1	TGTGCCGGCAAGGTGGACAGGGACCCCAATGAGCAGTTCTTC	CAGKVDRDPNEQFF
once	TRBV11-3	TRBJ2-2	-	TGTGCCAGCAGCTTAGCACTAACGGATCCGGGCACCGGGGAGCTGTTTTTT	CASSLALTDPGTGELFF
-	TRBV7-2	TRBJ1-6	-	TGTGCCAGCGGAAAGGGGGGCCCGGGTTCACCCCTCCACTTT	CASGKGGPGSPLHF
few	TRBV30	TRBJ1-6	TRBD1	TGTGCCTGGAGGGACCGGGACAGGGATAATTCACCCCTCCACTTT	CAWRDRDRDNSPLHF
-	TRBV7-3	TRBJ2-5	-	TGTGCCAGCAGCTTAAGGCAGGGCAAGACCCAGTACTTC	CASSLRQGKTQYF
-	TRBV29-1	TRBJ2-4	TRBD1	TGCAGCGTTGCAATTGGCAGGGGGCAAGACATTCAGTACTTC	CSVAIGRGQDIQYF
once	TRBV11-3	TRBJ1-2	-	TGTGCCAGCAGCTTAGAGAGCGACACCAAGGGCTATGGCTACACCTTC	CASSLESDTKGYGYTF
-	TRBV10-3	TRBJ2-3	-	TGTGCCAGACCAGGCGCGCGGGGGCTCACAGATACGCAGTATTTT	CARPGARGLTDTQYF
-	TRBV6-4	TRBJ1-5	-	TGTGCCAGCAGTGACTTCGTCCGAGACACCGACCCGACAGATAGCAATCAGCCCCAGCATTTT	CASSDFVRDTDPTDSNQPQHF
-	TRBV4-3	TRBJ2-3	TRBD2	TGCGCCAGCAGCCAAGGGCGGGGGGGCCTCACAGATACGCAGTATTTT	CASSQGRGGLTDTQYF
-	TRBV5-4	TRBJ1-2	-	TGTGCCAGCAGCCGTAGGATAGGTCAAAGCGGCTACACCTTC	CASSRRIGQSGYTF
-	TRBV28	TRBJ1-5	-	TGTGCCAGCACCCCTCCGAGTTATCAGCCCCAGCATTTT	CASTPPSYQPQHF
-	TRBV29-1	TRBJ2-5	-	TGCAGCGTTCAACCCGGAGAGACCCAGTACTTC	CSVQPGETQYF
-	TRBV7-2	TRBJ2-5	-	TGTGCCAGCAAGGGGGGGGAGACCCAGTACTTC	CASKGGETQYF
-	TRBV28	TRBJ2-3	-	TGTGCCAGCAGCTTCTTTGGCATATACACAGATACGCAGTATTTT	CASSFFGIYTDTQYF
-	TRBV6-1	TRBJ1-2	TRBD1	TGTGCCAGCAGAGGGGGCAGTAGGGACTATGGCTACACCTTC	CASRGGSRDYGYTF
-	TRBV19	TRBJ2-1	TRBD2	TGTGCCAGTAGTAGGTCTAGCGGGGTCTACAATGAGCAGTTCTTC	CASSRSSGVYNEQFF
-	TRBV2	TRBJ1-1	-	TGTGCCAGCAGTGGAATTGAAGCTTTCTTT	CASSGIEAFF
-	TRBV11-2	TRBJ2-5	-	TGTGCCAGCAGCCCGCAGGGAGGGGGGGGGCCAAGACAAGAGACCCAGTACTTC	CASSPQGGGGPRQETQYF
-	TRBV27	TRBJ2-1	-	TGTGCCAGCACCCAAAAGTACCACTCCTACAATGAGCAGTTCTTC	CASTQKYHSYNEQFF
-	TRBV5-4	TRBJ2-3	-	TGTGCCAGCAGCTTGGTGCAGAACACAGATACGCAGTATTTT	CASSLVQNTDTQYF
-	TRBV15	TRBJ1-1	-	TGTGCCACCAGCCCGCCCGATAGAGGTCCAAACACTGAAGCTTTCTTT	CATSPPDRGPNTEAFF
few	TRBV28	TRBJ1-1	-	TGTGCCAGCAGTCCCCCCCGGATACGGACTGAAGCTTTCTTT	CASSPPRIRTEAFF
-	TRBV28	TRBJ1-2	TRBD1	TGTGCCAGCCGAGTCAGGACAGGGGACTATGGCTACACCTTC	CASRVRTGDYGYTF
-	TRBV19	TRBJ1-1	-	TGTGCCAGTAGTATAGGCCCCTCTCCCGGCGACACTGAAGCTTTCTTT	CASSIGPSPGDTEAFF
once	TRBV12-2	TRBJ2-1	-	TGTGCAAGTCGCTTAGTGGGGACTAGCGGGGGTCATGAGCAGTTCTTC	CASRLVGTSGGHEQFF
-	TRBV5-1	TRBJ1-1	-	TGCGCCAGCAGCTCCGAGGTCGGGGCCCTGAACACTGAAGCTTTCTTT	CASSSEVGALNTEAFF
-	TRBV29-1	TRBJ1-4	-	TGCAGCGTTGACAGGAATGAAAAACTGTTTTTT	CSVDRNEKLFF
-	TRBV7-8	TRBJ1-5	-	TGTGCCAGCAGCTTAGAAAGCGGGTTGGGTCAGCCCCAGCATTTT	CASSLESGLGQPQHF
once	TRBV5-6	TRBJ1-2	-	TGTGCCAGCAGCGTACGGGGACTGCTCTATGGCTACACCTTC	CASSVRGLLYGYTF
-	TRBV11-2	TRBJ1-4	-	TGTGCCAGCAGCTCGCAGTCCAGGGACACCCGGAAACTGTTTTTT	CASSSQSRDTRKLFF
-	TRBV2	TRBJ1-4	-	TGTGCCAGCAGTCGGGCTTCCCGTGGGGAAAAACTGTTTTTT	CASSRASRGEKLFF
-	TRBV10-3	TRBJ2-7	TRBD2	TGTGCCATCAGTGAGCAAGGCGGGGGCTCCTACGAGCAGTACTTC	CAISEQGGGSYEQYF
-	TRBV29-1	TRBJ2-3	TRBD1	TGCAGCGTTGTACCCAGGGGGCGCACAGATACGCAGTATTTT	CSVVPRGRTDTQYF
-	TRBV4-1	TRBJ1-5	-	TGCGCCAGCAGCCAAGATCGGATTGCAGGGCCTAATCAGCCCCAGCATTTT	CASSQDRIAGPNQPQHF
-	TRBV28	TRBJ2-7	TRBD1	TGTGCCAGCAGCTCCCTCGGGACAGGGTTGCTTAGCCGGCTCGAGCAGTACTTC	CASSSLGTGLLSRLEQYF
-	TRBV5-5	TRBJ2-7	TRBD1	TGTGCCAGCAGCGCCGGGACAGGGGGAGTTTGCGAGCAGTACTTC	CASSAGTGGVCEQYF
-	TRBV2	TRBJ2-5	TRBD2	TGTGCCAGTACCCGGGACTACTACAAAGAGACCCAGTACTTC	CASTRDYYKETQYF
-	TRBV4-3	TRBJ2-2	-	TGCGCCAGCAGCCCCGAGACAGAGACAAGCGGGGAGCTGTTTTTT	CASSPETETSGELFF
-	TRBV6-4	TRBJ2-3	TRBD1	TGTGCCAGCAGCCCGCTAAAGCAGGGGGACACAGATACGCAGTATTTT	CASSPLKQGDTDTQYF
-	TRBV7-2	TRBJ2-7	TRBD2	TGTGCCAGCAGCTTAGGCGGCTCCCATAGCGGGGGCAACTACGAGCAGTACTTC	CASSLGGSHSGGNYEQYF
-	TRBV10-2	TRBJ1-2	-	TGCGCCAGCAGTATCATCGGGCTGAACTATGGCTACACCTTC	CASSIIGLNYGYTF
once	TRBV15	TRBJ2-7	TRBD1	TGTGCCACCAGCAGAACCTCCGGGACAGGGTTCCACGAGCAGTACTTC	CATSRTSGTGFHEQYF
-	TRBV7-2	TRBJ1-2	-	TGTGCCAGCAGCTCGTTGACAGACCCTTATGGCTACACCTTC	CASSSLTDPYGYTF